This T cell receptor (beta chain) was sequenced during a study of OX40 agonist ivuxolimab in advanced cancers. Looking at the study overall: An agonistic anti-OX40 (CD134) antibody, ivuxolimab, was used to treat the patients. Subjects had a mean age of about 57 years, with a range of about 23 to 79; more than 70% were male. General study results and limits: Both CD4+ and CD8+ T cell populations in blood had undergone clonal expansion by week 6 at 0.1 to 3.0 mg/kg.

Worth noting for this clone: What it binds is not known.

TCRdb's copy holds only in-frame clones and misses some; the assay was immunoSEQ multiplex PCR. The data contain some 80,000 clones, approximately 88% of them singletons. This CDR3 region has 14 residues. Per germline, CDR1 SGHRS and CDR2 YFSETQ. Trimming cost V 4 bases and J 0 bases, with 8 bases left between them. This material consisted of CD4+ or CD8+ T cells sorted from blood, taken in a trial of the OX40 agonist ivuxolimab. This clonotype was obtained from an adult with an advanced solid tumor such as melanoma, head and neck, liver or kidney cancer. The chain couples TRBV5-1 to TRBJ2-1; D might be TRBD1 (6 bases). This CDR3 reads CASSQDSSYNEQFF. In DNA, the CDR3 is TGCGCCAGCAGCCAGGACAGCTCCTACAATGAGCAGTTCTTC.